A single sample gave rise to the 5 T cell receptor beta chains below, sequenced in a study of prognosis after radiotherapy for stage I lung cancer. The TCR beta CDR3 region was amplified from genomic DNA, with two rounds of multiplex PCR being used for the amplification. Amplification in first-round PCR relied on primers specific to each TRBV and TRBJ gene. TCRdb redid the calling of the multiplex PCR reads with MiXCR, one entry per CDR3 protein. The sample carries approximately 22,000 distinct CDR3 sequences, around 40% recorded once. The sample in question was PBMCs, obtained before or after stereotactic body radiation therapy (not recorded which). All receptors derive from a donor older than 45 with non-small cell lung cancer.

This clonotype has a count of ten or more. The CDR3 DNA is TGTGCCAGCAGCTTGGGGGCATCGAACACCGGGGAGCTGTTTTTT. Its protein product is CASSLGASNTGELFF. This chain connects TRBV5-8 to TRBJ2-2; D gene uncertain. Germline-derived CDR1 and CDR2 are SGHTS and YDEGEE. The CDR3 spans 15 residues. Trimming took 0 bases from V and 0 from J, leaving 6 bases between them.

There are a few counts of this clonotype. A much larger clone lies one base from this, so it may be a read error. The rearrangement links TRBV27 to TRBJ1-4; 7 nucleotides line up with TRBD1. The CDR3 loop spans 16 amino acids. Germline values: CDR1 MNHEY, CDR2 SMNVEV (reference sequence). The CDR3 loop reads CSSRRSGTATNEKLFF. CDR3 nucleotides: TGTTCCAGCAGAAGATCCGGGACAGCAACTAATGAAAAACTGTTTTTT.

The chain combines TRBV24-1 with TRBJ2-1; TRBD2 matches at 7 bases. Germline V gene lookup returns CDR1 KGHDR and CDR2 SFDVKD. The CDR3 length is 15 residues. With V trimmed by 6 bases and J by 5 bases, 9 bases remained unmatched. The CDR3 sequence: CATSCLAVYHNEQFF. CDR3 nucleotide sequence: TGTGCCACCAGTTGCCTAGCGGTATATCACAATGAGCAGTTCTTC.

Turning to this clonotype: A read error may produce the germline difference seen at one junction end. This rearrangement joins TRBV10-2 to TRBJ2-5; TRBD2 matches at 12 bases. Germline values: CDR1 WSHSY, CDR2 SAAADI. This CDR3 has 15 residues. The CDR3 sequence is CASSGRLAGEDTQYF. CDR3 bases: TGCGCCAGCAGTGGAAGACTAGCGGGAGAAGATACCCAGTACTTC.

This clonotype was observed many times. CDR3 DNA: TGTGCCAGCACCTCGCTCGGGGGGCACACAGATACGCAGTATTTT. Amino acid sequence: CASTSLGGHTDTQYF. J is TRBJ2-3 and V is TRBV12-3 or TRBV12-4; D is perhaps TRBD2 (7 bases). The V gene lost 7 bases and the J gene lost 2 bases, with 16 bases spanning the gap. The CDR3 consists of 15 residues.